A selection of T cell receptor beta chains follows, all from one sample in a study of blood T cell repertoires in COVID-19. TCRdb's table, derived via immunoSEQ multiplex PCR, lists solely in-frame clones and lacks some. The table has 200,000 to 300,000 clones, around 83% seen once. Source material: peripheral blood. These receptors were taken from an elderly woman with acute or convalescent COVID-19. The conserved cysteine and the conserved F or W are not part of the CDR3 here. The size of a clone is reported for some rows only, either as once, few or many, or as a class for expanded clones.

V	J	size	CDR3
TRBV28	TRBJ2-5	-	ASKTAGGRKETQY
TRBV30	TRBJ2-7	-	AWSAMGQGDPYEQY
TRBV7-9	TRBJ2-2	-	ASSLTRTSGVFETGELF
TRBV5-4	TRBJ2-1	-	ASSLALAGTNEQF
TRBV19	TRBJ1-2	once	ASSPDSANYGYT
TRBV7-2	TRBJ1-5	-	ASSLEWASNQPQH
TRBV28	TRBJ1-1	-	ASSLRVSNTEAF
TRBV7-9	TRBJ1-2	-	ASSPNVRRPGTGRGGYT
TRBV18	TRBJ1-4	-	ASSGVEKLF
TRBV28	TRBJ2-3	-	ASSLLAGARRGTQY
TRBV20-1	TRBJ2-1	-	SASNPPSSYNEQF
TRBV7-9	TRBJ2-3	-	ASRTQGRTDTQY
TRBV7-3	TRBJ2-1	once	ASSRGTGGRDEQF
TRBV19	TRBJ1-2	-	ASSTQGTDYGYT
TRBV7-9	TRBJ1-2	-	ASSSDSSMYGYT
TRBV7-9	TRBJ2-7	-	ANLREGVRSSYEQY
TRBV21-1	TRBJ2-1	-	ASSKSRGLPNEQF
TRBV19	TRBJ2-3	-	ASRRDRLTDTQY
TRBV28	TRBJ2-5	-	ASSPSRQGGGETQY
TRBV24-1	TRBJ2-1	-	ATRRTGGNYNEQF
TRBV21-1	TRBJ2-7	-	ATVGTARLHTYEQY
TRBV6-1	TRBJ1-5	-	ASSDPDRGPSNQPQH
TRBV6-5	TRBJ1-1	-	ASTPQGKSTEAF
TRBV28	TRBJ1-2	-	ASRAGGTGYGYT
TRBV27	TRBJ2-4	many	ASTPRGTKNIQY
TRBV3-1/TRBV3-2	TRBJ2-5	-	ASSQDTPGETQY
TRBV11-3	TRBJ2-6	-	ASSPRGGANVLT
TRBV2	TRBJ2-7	few	ASTEGTGKGYEQY
TRBV5-1	TRBJ2-1	-	ASSPSEGAGTNEQF
TRBV2	TRBJ1-6	-	ASSVGLLDGTPLH
TRBV3-1/TRBV3-2	TRBJ1-2	-	ASSQDNGGRHGYT
TRBV28	TRBJ1-6	-	ASSLIQGAKNSPLH
TRBV16	TRBJ1-1	-	ATAGGYTEAF
TRBV15	TRBJ1-6	-	ATRQGYNSPLH
TRBV30	TRBJ1-4	-	AWSPGAYEKLF
TRBV6-5	TRBJ1-1	-	ASSFDRVGDTEAF
TRBV5-6	TRBJ2-7	-	ASTTGTGLYEQY